The text below deals with one T cell receptor (beta chain). RNA transcripts yielded amplified TCR beta CDR3 regions. Researchers ran a first-round RT-PCR on the TCR CDR3 using the HTBI primer set. TCRdb re-derived calls from the multiplex PCR reads in MiXCR, one entry per CDR3 protein. The sample contains hundreds of thousands of distinct CDR3 sequences, about 17% of which appear only once. The sample belongs to a study of T cells in Graves' hyperthyroidism and ophthalmopathy. Trimming took 4 bases from V and 4 from J, leaving 15 bases between them. In germline, CDR1 is SGDLS, CDR2 YYNGEE. This CDR3 is 15 amino acids long.

The receptor was isolated from a woman in her fifties or sixties with Graves' hyperthyroidism that later progressed to Graves' ophthalmopathy. The rearrangement uses TRBV9 and TRBJ1-5; no definite D call. The sequenced material came from blood. The CDR3 reads CASSSGGSGNQPQHF. CDR3 DNA sequence: TGTGCCAGCAGCTCAGGCGGCTCGGGGAATCAGCCCCAGCATTTT.